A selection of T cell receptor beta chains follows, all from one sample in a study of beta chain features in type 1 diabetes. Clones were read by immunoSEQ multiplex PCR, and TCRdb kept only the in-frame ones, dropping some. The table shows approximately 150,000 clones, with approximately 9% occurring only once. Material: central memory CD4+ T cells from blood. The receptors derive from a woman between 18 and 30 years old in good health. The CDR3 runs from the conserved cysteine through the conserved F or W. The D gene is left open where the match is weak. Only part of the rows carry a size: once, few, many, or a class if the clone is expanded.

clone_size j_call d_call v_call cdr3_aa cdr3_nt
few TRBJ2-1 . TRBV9 CASSVEVDFNEQFF TGTGCCAGCAGCGTAGAGGTGGACTTCAATGAGCAGTTCTTC
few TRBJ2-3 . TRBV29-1 CSGTGGDTQYF TGCAGCGGTACCGGGGGAGATACGCAGTATTTT
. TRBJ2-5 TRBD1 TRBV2 CASTDRGAETQYF TGTGCCAGCACGGACAGGGGCGCAGAGACCCAGTACTTC
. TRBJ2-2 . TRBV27 CATSGRVGGELFF TGTGCCACGAGCGGTAGGGTAGGTGGGGAGCTGTTTTTT
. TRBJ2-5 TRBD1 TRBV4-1 CASSQVEVLDPGQGQETQYF TGCGCCAGCAGCCAAGTTGAGGTCTTGGACCCGGGACAGGGCCAAGAGACCCAGTACTTC
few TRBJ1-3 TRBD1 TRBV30 CACEQGAGNTIYF TGTGCCTGCGAACAGGGGGCTGGAAACACCATATATTTT
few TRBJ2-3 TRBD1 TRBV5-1 CASSLTGTRVADTQYF TGCGCCAGCAGCCTGACAGGGACCCGCGTCGCAGATACGCAGTATTTT
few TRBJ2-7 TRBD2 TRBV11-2 CASSLLAGGLGEQYF TGTGCCAGCAGCTTACTAGCGGGAGGGTTGGGGGAGCAGTACTTC
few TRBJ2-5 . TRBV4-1 CASSQDPRQETQYF TGCGCCAGCAGCCAAGACCCTAGACAAGAGACCCAGTACTTC
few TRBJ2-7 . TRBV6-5 CASRPSEGGNLLRF TGTGCCAGCAGGCCCTCCGAGGGTGGGAATCTCCTACGTTTC
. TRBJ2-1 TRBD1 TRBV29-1 CSVLGDRGLNEQFF TGCAGCGTTTTAGGGGACAGAGGGTTGAATGAGCAGTTCTTC
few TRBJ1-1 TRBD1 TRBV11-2 CASSAGQGPNTEAFF TGTGCCAGCAGCGCTGGACAGGGGCCAAACACTGAAGCTTTCTTT
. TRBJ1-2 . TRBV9 CASSGRGYGYTF TGTGCCAGCAGCGGCAGGGGATATGGCTACACCTTC
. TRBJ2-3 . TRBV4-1 CASSQDLVTADTQYF TGCGCCAGCAGCCAAGATTTGGTAACAGCCGATACGCAGTATTTT
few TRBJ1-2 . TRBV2 CASSVRDSGYTF TGTGCCAGCAGCGTAAGAGATAGTGGCTACACCTTC
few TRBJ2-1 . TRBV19 CASSLGDFYNEQFF TGTGCCAGTAGTTTAGGGGACTTCTACAATGAGCAGTTCTTC
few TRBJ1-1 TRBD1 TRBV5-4 CASSLEGGPAFF TGTGCCAGCAGCTTGGAAGGGGGCCCAGCTTTCTTT
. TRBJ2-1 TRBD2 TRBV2 CASSLGLAGDNEQFF TGTGCCAGCAGTCTCGGACTAGCGGGAGACAATGAGCAGTTCTTC
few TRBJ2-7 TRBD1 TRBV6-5 CASTPGGTVPGEQYF TGTGCCAGCACCCCCGGTGGGACAGTGCCAGGCGAGCAGTACTTC
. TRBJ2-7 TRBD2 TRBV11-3 CASSLDQGGSGSSYEQYF TGTGCCAGCAGCTTAGATCAGGGCGGTAGCGGGAGCTCCTACGAGCAGTACTTC
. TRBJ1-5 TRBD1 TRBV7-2 CASSLRTGNQPQHF TGTGCCAGCAGCCTGCGGACAGGGAATCAGCCCCAGCATTTT
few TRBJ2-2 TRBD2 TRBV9 CASSVEGGRAAGELFF TGTGCCAGCAGCGTCGAGGGCGGGAGGGCGGCCGGGGAGCTGTTTTTT
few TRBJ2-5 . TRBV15 CATSRDREETQYF TGTGCCACCAGCAGAGATAGAGAAGAGACCCAGTACTTC
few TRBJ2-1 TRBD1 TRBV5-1 CASSRDRANNEQFF TGCGCCAGCTCACGGGACAGGGCTAACAATGAGCAGTTCTTC
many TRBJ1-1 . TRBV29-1 CSSRVGLNTEAFF TGCAGCTCGAGGGTGGGTTTGAACACTGAAGCTTTCTTT
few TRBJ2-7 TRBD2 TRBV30 CAWSRSDSGLVSEQYF TGTGCCTGGAGTCGCTCTGACTCGGGACTAGTTAGCGAGCAGTACTTC
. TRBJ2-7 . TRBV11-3 CASSPGLAGQEQYF TGTGCCAGCAGCCCCGGGTTAGCGGGACAGGAGCAGTACTTC
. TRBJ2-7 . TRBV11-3 CASSLDSGGSDQYF TGTGCCAGCAGCTTAGATTCAGGGGGGAGTGATCAGTACTTC
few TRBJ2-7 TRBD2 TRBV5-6 CASTVGGLAGSYEQYF TGTGCCAGCACCGTGGGTGGACTAGCGGGATCCTACGAGCAGTACTTC
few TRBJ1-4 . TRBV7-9 CASSLEQAYEKLFF TGTGCCAGCAGCTTAGAGCAGGCCTATGAAAAACTGTTTTTT
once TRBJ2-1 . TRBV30 CAWSPLWASSYNEQFF TGTGCCTGGAGTCCTCTGTGGGCGAGCTCCTACAATGAGCAGTTCTTC
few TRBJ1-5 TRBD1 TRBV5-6 CASSYARGLGQPQHF TGTGCCAGCAGCTACGCCAGGGGGCTTGGTCAGCCCCAGCATTTT
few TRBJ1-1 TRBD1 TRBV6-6 CASSYLPGQGNTEAFF TGTGCCAGCAGTTACCTACCGGGACAGGGTAACACTGAAGCTTTCTTT
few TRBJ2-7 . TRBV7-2 CASSSDFYEQYF TGTGCCAGCAGCTCGGACTTCTACGAGCAGTACTTC
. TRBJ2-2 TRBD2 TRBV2 CASMGAGGPDTGELFF TGTGCCAGCATGGGAGCGGGAGGGCCGGATACCGGGGAGCTGTTTTTT
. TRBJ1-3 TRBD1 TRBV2 CASSTGERNTIYF TGTGCCAGCAGTACAGGGGAAAGAAACACCATATATTTT
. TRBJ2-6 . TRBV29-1 CSVRGGAGANVLTF TGCAGCGTTAGGGGGGGGGCTGGGGCCAACGTCCTGACTTTC
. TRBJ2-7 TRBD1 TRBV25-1 CASVRDRGYEQYF TGTGCCAGCGTTAGGGACAGGGGCTACGAGCAGTACTTC
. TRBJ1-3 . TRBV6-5 CASSYGGATVGTIYF TGTGCCAGCAGTTACGGAGGGGCTACAGTGGGCACCATATATTTT
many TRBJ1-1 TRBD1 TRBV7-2 CASSSQTGFTEAFF TGTGCCAGCAGCTCTCAGACAGGGTTCACTGAAGCTTTCTTT
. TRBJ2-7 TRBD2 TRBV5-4 CASSFRGLADNYEQYF TGTGCCAGCAGCTTTCGAGGACTAGCGGATAACTACGAGCAGTACTTC
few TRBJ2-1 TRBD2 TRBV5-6 CASSLGASGGTYNEQFF TGTGCCAGCAGCTTGGGGGCTAGCGGGGGGACCTACAATGAGCAGTTCTTC
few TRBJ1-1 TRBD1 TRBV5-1 CASSSWRGRGDTEAFF TGCGCCAGCAGCTCTTGGAGGGGCAGGGGGGACACTGAAGCTTTCTTT
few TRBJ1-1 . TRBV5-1 CASSFRGLNTEAFF TGCGCCAGCAGCTTCAGGGGCCTGAACACTGAAGCTTTCTTT
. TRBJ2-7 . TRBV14 CASSQEGDGSSYEQYF TGTGCCAGCAGCCAAGAAGGGGACGGGAGCTCCTACGAGCAGTACTTC
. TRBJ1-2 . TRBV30 CAWSSGRSYGYTF TGTGCCTGGAGTTCGGGTAGGAGCTATGGCTACACCTTC
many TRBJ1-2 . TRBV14 CASSPLTFNYGYTF TGTGCCAGCAGCCCTCTGACATTCAACTATGGCTACACCTTC
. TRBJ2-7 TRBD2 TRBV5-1 CASSLAGGPSEQYF TGCGCCAGCAGTCTAGCGGGGGGGCCTTCCGAGCAGTACTTC